Listed below are T cell receptor beta chains from one sample, sequenced in a study of blood T cell repertoires in COVID-19. Sequencing used immunoSEQ multiplex PCR; TCRdb keeps in-frame clones, though not all of them. Counted here are 270,000 or so clones, 85% to 90% occurring once; the ten biggest clones make up about 4.2%. The sample was peripheral blood. The receptors shown here come from a man in his forties or fifties with acute or convalescent COVID-19. CDR3s include the opening cysteine and the closing phenylalanine or tryptophan. A D gene is named only where the DNA matches it firmly. Expanded clones are given a class, and other clones once, few, many or no size at all.

>TRBV19|NA|NA|TRBJ2-2
CASSILGAANTGELFF
TGTGCCAGTAGTATCCTAGGGGCAGCGAACACCGGGGAGCTGTTTTTT
>TRBV6-1|NA|NA|TRBJ2-7
CASSEGPVYYEQYF
TGTGCCAGCAGTGAGGGGCCGGTGTACTACGAGCAGTACTTC
>TRBV5-6|few|NA|TRBJ1-6
CASSERNSPLHF
TGTGCCAGCAGCGAGCGGAATTCACCCCTCCACTTT
>TRBV29-1|once|NA|TRBJ1-2
CSVYRDYGYTF
TGCAGCGTCTACAGGGACTATGGCTACACCTTC
>TRBV11-2|NA|NA|TRBJ2-1
CASSPPQGGYNEQFF
TGTGCCAGCAGCCCCCCACAGGGGGGGTACAATGAGCAGTTCTTC
>TRBV19|NA|TRBD2|TRBJ2-1
CASSPRTSGGAAYNEQFF
TGTGCCAGTAGTCCACGGACTAGCGGGGGGGCCGCCTACAATGAGCAGTTCTTC
>TRBV2|NA|NA|TRBJ2-3
CASRRTPKGDTQYF
TGTGCCAGCAGGAGGACTCCGAAGGGAGATACGCAGTATTTT
>TRBV2|NA|NA|TRBJ1-4
CASSGHAATNEKLFF
TGTGCCAGCAGCGGACATGCTGCAACTAATGAAAAACTGTTTTTT
>TRBV10-2|NA|NA|TRBJ2-3
CASIEAGSTDTQYF
TGCGCCAGCATAGAGGCAGGGAGCACAGATACGCAGTATTTT
>TRBV4-1|NA|TRBD2|TRBJ2-7
CASSQEGSGGVLDEQYF
TGCGCCAGCAGCCAAGAGGGTAGCGGGGGGGTCCTGGACGAGCAGTACTTC
>TRBV2|NA|NA|TRBJ1-5
CAAGELSNQPQHF
TGTGCTGCAGGGGAGCTGAGCAATCAGCCCCAGCATTTT
>TRBV15|NA|NA|TRBJ1-5
CATSRDQGPAQPQHF
TGTGCCACCAGCAGAGATCAGGGCCCAGCCCAGCCCCAGCATTTT
>TRBV28|NA|TRBD1|TRBJ2-2
CASRPGQLNTGELFF
TGTGCCAGCAGGCCGGGACAGCTGAACACCGGGGAGCTGTTTTTT
>TRBV5-1|NA|TRBD1|TRBJ1-4
CASSLGTGGSEKLFF
TGCGCCAGCAGCTTGGGGACAGGGGGCTCTGAAAAACTGTTTTTT
>TRBV10-3|NA|TRBD2|TRBJ2-1
CAAGESSYNEQFF
TGTGCCGCGGGGGAAAGCTCCTACAATGAGCAGTTCTTC
>TRBV13|NA|TRBD1|TRBJ1-6
CATGQGAYNSPLHF
TGTGCCACCGGACAGGGGGCCTATAATTCACCCCTCCACTTT
>TRBV5-5|once|NA|TRBJ2-7
CASSLLDSGYEQYF
TGTGCCAGCAGCTTGCTGGATTCGGGCTACGAGCAGTACTTC
>TRBV6-5|NA|NA|TRBJ1-1
CASNRRVGTEAFF
TGTGCCAGCAATCGGAGGGTGGGCACTGAAGCTTTCTTT